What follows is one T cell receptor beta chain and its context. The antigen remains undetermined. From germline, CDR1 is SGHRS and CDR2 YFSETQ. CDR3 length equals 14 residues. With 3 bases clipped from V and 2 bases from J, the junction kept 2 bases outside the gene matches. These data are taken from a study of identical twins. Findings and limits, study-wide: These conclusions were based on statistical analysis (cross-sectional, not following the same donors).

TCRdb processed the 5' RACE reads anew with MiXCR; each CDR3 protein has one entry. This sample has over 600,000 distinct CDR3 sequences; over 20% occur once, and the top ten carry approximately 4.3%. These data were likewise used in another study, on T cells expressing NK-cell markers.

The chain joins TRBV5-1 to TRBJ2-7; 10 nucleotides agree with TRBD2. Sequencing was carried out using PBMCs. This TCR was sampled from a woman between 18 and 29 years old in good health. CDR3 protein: CASSWTSGPYEQYF. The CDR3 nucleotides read TGCGCCAGCAGCTGGACTAGCGGACCCTACGAGCAGTACTTC.